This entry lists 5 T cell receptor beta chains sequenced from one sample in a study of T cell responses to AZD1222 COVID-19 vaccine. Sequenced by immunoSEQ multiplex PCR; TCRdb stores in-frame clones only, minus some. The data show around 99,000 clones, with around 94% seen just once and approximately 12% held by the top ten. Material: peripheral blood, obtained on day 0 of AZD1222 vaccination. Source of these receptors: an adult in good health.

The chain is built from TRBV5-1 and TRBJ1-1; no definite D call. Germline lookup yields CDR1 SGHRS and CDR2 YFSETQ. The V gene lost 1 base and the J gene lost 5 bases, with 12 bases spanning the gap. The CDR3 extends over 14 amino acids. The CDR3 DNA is TGCGCCAGCAGCTTGCCGCAGGTGGGGACTGAAGCTTTCTTT. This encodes CASSLPQVGTEAFF.

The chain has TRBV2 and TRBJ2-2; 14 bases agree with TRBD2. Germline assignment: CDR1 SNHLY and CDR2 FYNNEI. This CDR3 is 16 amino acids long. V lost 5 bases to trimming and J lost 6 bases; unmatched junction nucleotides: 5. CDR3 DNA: TGTGCCAGCAGTACCGGACTAGCGGGGGGTCCCGGGGAGCTGTTTTTT. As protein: CASSTGLAGGPGELFF.

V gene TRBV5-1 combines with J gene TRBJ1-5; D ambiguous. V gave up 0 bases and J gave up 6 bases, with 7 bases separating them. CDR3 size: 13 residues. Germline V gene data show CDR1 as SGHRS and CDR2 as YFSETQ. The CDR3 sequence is CASSLAPGQPQHF. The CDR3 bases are TGCGCCAGCAGCTTGGCCCCTGGTCAGCCCCAGCATTTT.

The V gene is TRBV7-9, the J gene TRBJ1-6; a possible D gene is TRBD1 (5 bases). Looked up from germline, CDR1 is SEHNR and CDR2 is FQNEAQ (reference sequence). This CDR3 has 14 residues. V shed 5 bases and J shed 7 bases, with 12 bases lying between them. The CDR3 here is CASSPSRGNSPLHF. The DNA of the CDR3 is TGTGCCAGCAGCCCCTCTAGGGGAAATTCACCCCTCCACTTT.

The CDR3 sequence: CASSPGTEARGYTF. CDR3 sequence (DNA): TGTGCCAGCAGCCCCGGGACAGAAGCTCGGGGCTACACCTTC. V usage is TRBV5-6 and J usage is TRBJ1-2; 7 bases are shared with TRBD1. Trimming cost V 4 bases and J 8 bases; bases outside gene matches: 11. Germline V gives CDR1 SGHDT, CDR2 YYEEEE. The CDR3 consists of 14 residues.